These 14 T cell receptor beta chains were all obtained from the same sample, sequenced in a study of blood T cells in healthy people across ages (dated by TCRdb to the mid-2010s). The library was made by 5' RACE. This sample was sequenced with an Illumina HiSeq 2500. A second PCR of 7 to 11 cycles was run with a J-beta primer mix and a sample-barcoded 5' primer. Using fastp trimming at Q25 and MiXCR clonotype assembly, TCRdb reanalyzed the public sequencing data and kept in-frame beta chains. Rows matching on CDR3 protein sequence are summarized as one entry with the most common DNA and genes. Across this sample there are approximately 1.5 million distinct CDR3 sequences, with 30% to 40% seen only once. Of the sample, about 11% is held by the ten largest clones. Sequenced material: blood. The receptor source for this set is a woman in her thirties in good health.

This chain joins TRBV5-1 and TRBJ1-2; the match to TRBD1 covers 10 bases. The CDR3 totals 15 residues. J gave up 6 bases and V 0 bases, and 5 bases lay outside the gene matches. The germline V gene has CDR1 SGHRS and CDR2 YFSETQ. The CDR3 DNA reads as TGCGCCAGCAGCTTGGGTCGGGACAGGGGTCATGGCTACACCTTC. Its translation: CASSLGRDRGHGYTF.

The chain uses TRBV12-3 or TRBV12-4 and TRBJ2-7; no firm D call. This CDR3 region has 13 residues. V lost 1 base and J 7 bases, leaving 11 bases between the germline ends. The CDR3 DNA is TGTGCCAGCAGTTTAGGACGGAAGGGAGAGCAGTACTTC. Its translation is CASSLGRKGEQYF.

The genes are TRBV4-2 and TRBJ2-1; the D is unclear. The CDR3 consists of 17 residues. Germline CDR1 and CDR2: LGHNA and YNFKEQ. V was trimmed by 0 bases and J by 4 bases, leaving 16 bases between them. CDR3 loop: CASSQDLGSAYYNEQFF. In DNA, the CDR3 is TGTGCCAGCAGCCAAGACTTGGGGTCCGCTTATTACAATGAGCAGTTCTTC.

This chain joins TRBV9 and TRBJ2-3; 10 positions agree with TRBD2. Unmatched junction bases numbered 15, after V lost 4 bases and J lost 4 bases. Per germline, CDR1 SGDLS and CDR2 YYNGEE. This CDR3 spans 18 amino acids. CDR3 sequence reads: CASSINPAGGPPSDTQYF. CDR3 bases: TGTGCCAGCAGCATTAATCCAGCGGGAGGGCCGCCTTCAGATACGCAGTATTTT.

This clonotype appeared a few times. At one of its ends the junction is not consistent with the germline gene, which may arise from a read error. The CDR3 spells CAGSSDLGEQFF. CDR3 coding DNA: TGTGCCGGCAGCTCCGACTTGGGTGAGCAGTTCTTC. The chain links TRBV7-7 to TRBJ2-1; D unresolved. Germline V gene data show CDR1 as SSHAT and CDR2 as FNYEAQ (reference sequence). The CDR3 covers 12 residues.

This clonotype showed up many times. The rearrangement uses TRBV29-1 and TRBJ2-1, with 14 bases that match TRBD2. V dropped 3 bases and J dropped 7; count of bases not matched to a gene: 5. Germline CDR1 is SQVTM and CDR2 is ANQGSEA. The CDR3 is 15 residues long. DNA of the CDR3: TGCAGCGTTGAGGGGGGACTAGCGGGAGAGAATGAGCAGTTCTTC. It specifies CSVEGGLAGENEQFF.

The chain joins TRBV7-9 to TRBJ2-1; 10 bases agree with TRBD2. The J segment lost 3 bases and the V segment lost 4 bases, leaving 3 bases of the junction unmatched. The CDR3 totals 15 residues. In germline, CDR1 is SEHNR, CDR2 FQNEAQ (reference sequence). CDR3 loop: CASSSKRGGYNEQFF. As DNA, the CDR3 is TGTGCCAGCAGCTCGAAGCGGGGGGGCTACAATGAGCAGTTCTTC.

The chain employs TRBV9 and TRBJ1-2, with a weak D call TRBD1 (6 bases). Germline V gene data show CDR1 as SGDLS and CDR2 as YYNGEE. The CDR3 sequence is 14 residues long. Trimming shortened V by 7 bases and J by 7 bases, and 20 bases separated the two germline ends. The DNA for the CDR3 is TGTGCCAGCGGCGCCCCGTGGGGGCTTTTTGGCTACACCTTC. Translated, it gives CASGAPWGLFGYTF.

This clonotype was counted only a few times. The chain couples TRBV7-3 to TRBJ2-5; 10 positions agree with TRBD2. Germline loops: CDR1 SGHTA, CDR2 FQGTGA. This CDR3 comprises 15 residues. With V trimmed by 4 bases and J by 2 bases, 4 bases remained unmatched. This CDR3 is CASSSGTSEQETQYF. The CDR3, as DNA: TGTGCCAGCAGCTCCGGGACTAGCGAGCAAGAGACCCAGTACTTC. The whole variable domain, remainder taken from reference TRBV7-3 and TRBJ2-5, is GAGVSQTPSNKVTEKGKYVELRCDPISGHTALYWYRQSLGQGPEFLIYFQGTGAADDSGLPNDRFFAVRPEGSVSTLKIQRTERGDSAVYLCASSSGTSEQETQYFGPGTRLLVL.

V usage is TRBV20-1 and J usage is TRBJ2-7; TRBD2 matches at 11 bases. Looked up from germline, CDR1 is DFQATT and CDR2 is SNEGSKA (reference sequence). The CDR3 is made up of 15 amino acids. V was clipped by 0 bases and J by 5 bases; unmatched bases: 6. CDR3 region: CSARDSGRAINEQYF. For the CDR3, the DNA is TGCAGTGCTAGAGATAGCGGGAGGGCCATTAACGAGCAGTACTTC.

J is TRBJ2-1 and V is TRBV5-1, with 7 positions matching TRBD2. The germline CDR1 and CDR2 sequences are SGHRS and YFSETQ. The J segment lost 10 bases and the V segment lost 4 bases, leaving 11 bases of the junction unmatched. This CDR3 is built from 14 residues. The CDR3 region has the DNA TGCGCCAGCAGCCCCTGGGACTACCCGCAGGAGCAGTTCTTC. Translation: CASSPWDYPQEQFF.

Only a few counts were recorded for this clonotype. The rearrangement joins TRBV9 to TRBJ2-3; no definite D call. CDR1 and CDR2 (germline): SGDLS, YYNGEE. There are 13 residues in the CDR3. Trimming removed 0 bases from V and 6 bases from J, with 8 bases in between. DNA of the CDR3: TGTGCCAGCAGCGTAGAGGTTTGGGATACGCAGTATTTT. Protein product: CASSVEVWDTQYF. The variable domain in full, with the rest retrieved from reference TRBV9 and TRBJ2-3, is DSGVTQTPKHLITATGQRVTLRCSPRSGDLSVYWYQQSLDQGLQFLIQYYNGEERAKGNILERFSAQQFPDLHSELNLSSLELGDSALYFCASSVEVWDTQYFGPGTRLTVL.

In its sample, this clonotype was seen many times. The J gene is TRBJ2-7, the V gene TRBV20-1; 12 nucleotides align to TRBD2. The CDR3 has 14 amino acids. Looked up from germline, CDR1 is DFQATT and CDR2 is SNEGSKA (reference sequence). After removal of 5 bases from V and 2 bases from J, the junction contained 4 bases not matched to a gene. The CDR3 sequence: CSAFRTSGTYEQYF. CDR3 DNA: TGCAGTGCTTTCCGGACTAGCGGGACCTACGAGCAGTACTTC.

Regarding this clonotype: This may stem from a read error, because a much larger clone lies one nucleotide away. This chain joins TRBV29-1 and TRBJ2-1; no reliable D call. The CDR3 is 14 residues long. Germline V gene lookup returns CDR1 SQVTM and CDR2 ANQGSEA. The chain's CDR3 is CSIEVRQVYNEQFF. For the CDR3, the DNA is TGCAGCATTGAAGTACGCCAGGTCTACAATGAGCAGTTCTTC.